These T cell receptor beta chains were read from a single sample in a study of T cell repertoires in aging, cancer and after chemotherapy. TCRdb redid the calling of the multiplex PCR reads with MiXCR, one entry per CDR3 protein. The sample has approximately 1,800 distinct CDR3 sequences, around 28% seen once. Sequencing input: blood. These receptors came from a human donor with a solid tumor. The CDR3 runs from the conserved cysteine through the conserved F or W. A D gene is named only where the DNA matches it firmly. Expanded clones get a size class; other rows say once, few or many, or leave the size out.

J gene,V gene,D gene,clone size,CDR3 protein,CDR3 DNA
TRBJ2-7,TRBV5-1,NA,NA,CASSLYIGQSGEQYF,TGCGCCAGCAGCTTGTATATCGGGCAGTCCGGCGAGCAGTACTTC
TRBJ2-7,TRBV4-3,TRBD2,NA,CASSQDRWGEGTYEQYF,TGCGCCAGCAGCCAAGATAGGTGGGGGGAGGGCACCTACGAGCAGTACTTC
TRBJ2-3,TRBV5-1,NA,medium-sized,CASSIQGDRDTQYF,TGCGCCAGCAGCATACAGGGCGACAGAGATACGCAGTATTTT
TRBJ2-7,TRBV6-6,NA,medium-sized,CASSLTGSSYEQYF,TGTGCCAGCAGCTTGACGGGGAGCTCCTACGAGCAGTACTTC
TRBJ1-5,TRBV30,NA,NA,CAWSMTGLYQPQHF,TGTGCCTGGAGCATGACAGGACTGTACCAGCCCCAGCATTTT
TRBJ1-4,TRBV19,NA,medium-sized,CASSATGNEKLFF,TGTGCCAGTAGTGCCACCGGAAATGAAAAACTGTTTTTT
TRBJ2-3,TRBV6-2/TRBV6-3,TRBD1,medium-sized,CASSDRDRGTDTQYF,TGTGCCAGCAGTGACCGGGACAGGGGAACAGATACGCAGTATTTT
TRBJ1-2,TRBV7-2,TRBD1,few,CASSLQGGRGYTF,TGTGCCAGCAGCCTACAGGGGGGACGTGGCTACACCTTC
TRBJ2-2,TRBV6-6,NA,few,CASSARRYNTGELFF,TGTGCCAGCAGTGCTAGGCGTTATAACACCGGGGAGCTGTTTTTT
TRBJ2-2,TRBV2,TRBD1,NA,CASSLQGAGELFF,TGTGCCAGCAGTTTACAGGGGGCCGGGGAGCTGTTTTTT
TRBJ2-3,TRBV7-2,TRBD2,few,CAIRPGLAGATQYF,TGTGCCATTCGCCCGGGACTAGCGGGGGCTACGCAGTATTTT
TRBJ1-2,TRBV5-4,NA,medium-sized,CASSNTGNYGYTF,TGTGCCAGCAGTAATACAGGGAACTATGGCTACACCTTC
TRBJ1-4,TRBV15,TRBD1,few,CATSRPGQGEEKLFF,TGTGCCACCAGCAGACCGGGACAGGGCGAAGAAAAACTGTTTTTT
TRBJ1-2,TRBV19,NA,medium-sized,CASSMASGGGVGGYTF,TGTGCCAGTAGTATGGCGTCCGGAGGGGGAGTTGGAGGCTACACCTTC
TRBJ2-3,TRBV12-3/TRBV12-4,NA,few,CASSYSGGQITDTQYF,TGTGCCAGCAGTTATTCCGGGGGACAAATCACAGATACGCAGTATTTT
TRBJ2-1,TRBV27,NA,few,CASTPWGLSDEQFF,TGTGCCAGCACCCCGTGGGGGCTTTCCGATGAGCAGTTCTTC
TRBJ2-5,TRBV19,NA,large,CASSTVEETQYF,TGTGCCAGTAGTACCGTGGAAGAGACCCAGTACTTC
TRBJ1-1,TRBV29-1,NA,medium-sized,CSVRDLMTAAFF,TGCAGCGTCCGGGACCTCATGACGGCCGCTTTCTTT
TRBJ1-6,TRBV20-1,NA,NA,CSARDLEGSHSPLHF,TGCAGTGCTAGGGACTTGGAAGGTAGCCATTCACCCCTCCACTTT
TRBJ2-7,TRBV5-4,NA,few,CASSLVGGGGQYF,TGTGCCAGCAGCTTGGTGGGGGGAGGTGGGCAGTACTTC